These T cell receptor beta chains were read from a single sample in a study of blood T cell repertoires in COVID-19. Sequenced by immunoSEQ multiplex PCR; TCRdb stores in-frame clones only, minus some. The sample holds over 80,000 clones; 79% are singletons and the top ten take 15% to 20%. Input material: peripheral blood. These TCRs come from a woman of 80 years or more with active or convalescent COVID-19. CDR3s include the opening cysteine and the closing phenylalanine or tryptophan. D genes are given only for firm matches. Clone size is shown for a subset of rows, as once, few, many or a class of expanded clone.

D	V	size	J	DNA	CDR3
.	TRBV11-2	.	TRBJ1-4	TGTGCCAGCACCACGAGCCCAACAGGGCTCGAAAAACTGTTTTTT	CASTTSPTGLEKLFF
TRBD2	TRBV7-8	.	TRBJ2-1	TGTGCCAGCAGCTTAGGATCGGGACTAGCTGGGAGTAATGAGCAGTTCTTC	CASSLGSGLAGSNEQFF
.	TRBV27	.	TRBJ2-3	TGTGCCAGCAGTTTATCACGGCTAGCGCCACCCACAGATACGCAGTATTTT	CASSLSRLAPPTDTQYF
.	TRBV24-1	few	TRBJ2-7	TGTGCCACCAGTGATTTCGCGGGCTACGAGCAGTACTTC	CATSDFAGYEQYF
TRBD2	TRBV19	.	TRBJ2-7	TGTGCCAGTAGTATCGCCCTAGCGGGGGACTACGAGCAGTACTTC	CASSIALAGDYEQYF
TRBD1	TRBV27	.	TRBJ2-1	TGTGCCAGCAGAGCCTTAGACCGGGACAGGGGGAATGAGCAGTTCTTC	CASRALDRDRGNEQFF
.	TRBV7-8	.	TRBJ1-2	TGTGCCAGCAGTCAGACAGGAAACTATGGCTACACCTTC	CASSQTGNYGYTF
TRBD1	TRBV12-3/TRBV12-4	.	TRBJ2-7	TGTGCCAGCAGCCAACAGGGGGCATACGAGCAGTACTTC	CASSQQGAYEQYF
.	TRBV18	.	TRBJ1-3	TGTGCCAGCTCCCAAGGGACCTTTCGGGGGTCTGGAAACACCATATATTTT	CASSQGTFRGSGNTIYF
.	TRBV7-9	.	TRBJ1-1	TGTGCCAGCAGCTTAGAACAGGGTAACACTGAAGCTTTCTTT	CASSLEQGNTEAFF
.	TRBV30	.	TRBJ1-2	TGTGCCTGGAGAAGCGGCAGGGGCCACTATGGCTACACCTTC	CAWRSGRGHYGYTF
TRBD1	TRBV7-8	once	TRBJ1-1	TGTGCCAGCAGCTGGGACAGAGACAACACTGAAGCTTTCTTT	CASSWDRDNTEAFF
.	TRBV6-5	.	TRBJ1-2	TGTGCCAGCAGGCCCCACGGGGAGGGAGGCTACACCTTC	CASRPHGEGGYTF
TRBD2	TRBV7-2	.	TRBJ2-5	TGTGCCAGCAGCCCTCCTCCCTGGCTAGCGGGATTATACTTC	CASSPPPWLAGLYF
TRBD2	TRBV5-1	.	TRBJ2-7	TGTGCCAGCAGCTTGAGGGCTGGGGCGGGGGGAACCTACGAGCAGTACTTC	CASSLRAGAGGTYEQYF
TRBD1	TRBV19	.	TRBJ1-1	TGTGCCAGTAGAACGACAGGGGGTAACACTGAAGCTTTCTTT	CASRTTGGNTEAFF
TRBD2	TRBV6-5	.	TRBJ2-1	TGTGCCATACTAGCGGGAGGGAACTACAATGAGCAGTTCTTC	CAILAGGNYNEQFF
.	TRBV20-1	.	TRBJ2-2	TGCAGTGCTAGTCGACTCAGGGATCCCGGGGAGCTGTTTTTT	CSASRLRDPGELFF
.	TRBV9	.	TRBJ2-7	TGTGCCAGCAGCGTAGGAGGAGGTCGCGGGGACGAGCAGTACTTC	CASSVGGGRGDEQYF
TRBD2	TRBV18	.	TRBJ2-1	TGTGCCAGCTCACCGCCGGGACTAGCGGAATACAATGAGCAGTTCTTC	CASSPPGLAEYNEQFF
TRBD1	TRBV6-5	.	TRBJ1-6	TGTGCCAGCAGGACAGGGGGCGATAATTCACCCCTCCACTTT	CASRTGGDNSPLHF
.	TRBV15	.	TRBJ1-6	TGTGCCACCAGCAGAGCCCCGATGAGCTCGGGAAATTCACCCCTCCACTTT	CATSRAPMSSGNSPLHF
.	TRBV7-3	once	TRBJ1-1	TGTGCCAGCAGCTTATTGGGCGGACTAAACACTGAAGCTTTCTTT	CASSLLGGLNTEAFF
.	TRBV5-1	.	TRBJ2-2	TGCGCCAGCAGCTTGGCCGGGAGCGTCACCGGGGAGCTGTTTTTT	CASSLAGSVTGELFF
TRBD1	TRBV6-6	.	TRBJ1-2	TGTGCCAGCAGACCGGGACAGGGTTCCGGCTACACCTTC	CASRPGQGSGYTF
.	TRBV9	.	TRBJ1-2	TGTGCCAGCAGCGTAGAACGACTCTGGTCTAAAGACTATGGCTACACCTTC	CASSVERLWSKDYGYTF
.	TRBV3-1/TRBV3-2	.	TRBJ2-6	TGTGCCAGCAGCCAAGCCTCGGGGGGGGCCAACGTCCTGACTTTC	CASSQASGGANVLTF
.	TRBV19	.	TRBJ1-2	TGTGCCAGTAGGGAGACAGGCCCCGTCTATGGCTACACCTTC	CASRETGPVYGYTF
TRBD2	TRBV5-6	.	TRBJ2-5	TGTGCCAGCAGACCTTTGGGTGCGGGAGGAGAGACCCAGTACTTC	CASRPLGAGGETQYF